Listed below are T cell receptor beta chains from one sample, sequenced in a study of T cells in Graves' hyperthyroidism and ophthalmopathy. TCRdb reanalysed the multiplex PCR reads using MiXCR and keeps one entry per CDR3 protein. Of hundreds of thousands of distinct CDR3 sequences in the sample, around 15% were seen once. The sample taken for sequencing was blood. The receptors stem from a woman in her late teens or twenties with Graves' hyperthyroidism. Both conserved end residues are part of each CDR3. The D gene is left open where the match is weak. Some rows mark clone size as missing; the rest say once, few, many or name a class of expanded clone.

j_call d_call clone_size v_call cdr3_nt cdr3_aa
TRBJ2-7 . many TRBV5-6 TGTGCCAGCAGCCGGGGAGGTAAAGGGTACGAGCAGTACTTC CASSRGGKGYEQYF
TRBJ2-2 TRBD1 . TRBV29-1 TGCAGCGTTGGTTCAGGGGGCGACACCGGGGAGCTGTTTTTT CSVGSGGDTGELFF
TRBJ2-6 . . TRBV25-1 TGTGCCAGCAGTGACAAGGCCGCTGGGGCCAACGTCCTGACTTTC CASSDKAAGANVLTF
TRBJ2-1 . . TRBV28 TGTGCCAGCACCGTAGGACAGTTGGCAAACAATGAGCAGTTCTTC CASTVGQLANNEQFF
TRBJ1-1 TRBD1 many TRBV6-1 TGTGCCAGCAGGGGGACAGGGGGCGAAAGGACTGAAGCTTTCTTT CASRGTGGERTEAFF
TRBJ2-3 . few TRBV14 TGTGCCAGCAGCCTACACCCCACAGATACGCAGTATTTT CASSLHPTDTQYF
TRBJ2-5 TRBD2 . TRBV29-1 TGCAGCGTTGTGGGGGAACTAGGACTAGCGGGAGTGGGACAAGAGACCCAGTACTTC CSVVGELGLAGVGQETQYF
TRBJ2-7 . many TRBV11-2 TGTGCCAGCAGCTTAGGGCCAGGTGGTTTCTACGAGCAGTACTTC CASSLGPGGFYEQYF
TRBJ1-6 . . TRBV20-1 TGCAGTGCTAGAGATTTCACGGGACGGGATAATTCACCCCTCCACTTT CSARDFTGRDNSPLHF
TRBJ2-5 . few TRBV7-2 TGTGCCAGCAGCTTAGTTACCGGGCAAGAGACCCAGTACTTC CASSLVTGQETQYF
TRBJ2-1 TRBD2 many TRBV27 TGTGCCAGCAGTCTACTAGCGGGAAAACACAATGAGCAGTTCTTC CASSLLAGKHNEQFF
TRBJ2-1 . . TRBV20-1 TGCAGTGCTATCAGACAGTCCAATGAGCAGTTCTTC CSAIRQSNEQFF
TRBJ1-2 . . TRBV6-1 TGTGCCAGCGGGACGGGACAAGCTAACTATGGCTACACCTTC CASGTGQANYGYTF
TRBJ2-3 TRBD1 . TRBV6-5 TGTGCCAGCAGTTACTGGGGACAGAACACAGATACGCAGTATTTT CASSYWGQNTDTQYF
TRBJ1-1 . . TRBV6-2/TRBV6-3 TGTGCCAGCGGGACAAACAGGAACGCGCTGGTAAGATGGGCTTTCTTT CASGTNRNALVRWAFF
TRBJ2-6 TRBD1 . TRBV9 TGTGCCAGCAGCCTCCTTGGGACAGGTACCTCGTCTGGGGCCAACGTCCTGACTTTC CASSLLGTGTSSGANVLTF
TRBJ2-1 . many TRBV30 TGTGCCTGGAGTACCGATCCGGTTAGGGAGCAGTTCTTC CAWSTDPVREQFF
TRBJ1-1 . many TRBV20-1 TGCAGTGCTTCCAGACCTCCTGGTGAAGCTTTCTTT CSASRPPGEAFF
TRBJ2-7 . . TRBV7-2 TGTGCCAGCAGCTTACGTCGTGACGCGAGCTACGAGCAGTACTTC CASSLRRDASYEQYF
TRBJ2-1 TRBD2 . TRBV13 TGTGCCATCACCGGGACTAGCGGGAGGTACAATGAGCAGTTCTTC CAITGTSGRYNEQFF
TRBJ1-5 . many TRBV6-6 TGTGCCAGCAGTTACGGGGACAACCCGTATCAGCCCCAGCATTTT CASSYGDNPYQPQHF
TRBJ1-5 . many TRBV5-5 TGTGCCAGCAGCTTTAGCCAAACCAATCAGCCCCAGCATTTT CASSFSQTNQPQHF
TRBJ2-2 . . TRBV7-2 TGTGCCAGCAGCTACAGGGTTGTGGGCACCGGGGAGCTGTTTTTT CASSYRVVGTGELFF
TRBJ2-5 . many TRBV12-3/TRBV12-4 TGTGCCAGCAGCCCTCCCGGACCTAGTGAGTTTCAAGAGACCCAGTACTTC CASSPPGPSEFQETQYF
TRBJ1-1 TRBD1 few TRBV6-1 TGTGCCAGCAGCCTAAAGGACAGGTTGAACACTGAAGCTTTCTTT CASSLKDRLNTEAFF
TRBJ2-1 TRBD1 . TRBV19 TGTGCCACGAGGACAGGGGGCCAACGGGCTCTGTTCTTC CATRTGGQRALFF
TRBJ2-2 TRBD2 many TRBV28 TGTGCCAGCAGTTTTGGACTAGCGGGATTTCGTGAGGGGGAGCTGTTTTTT CASSFGLAGFREGELFF
TRBJ2-4 . few TRBV6-2/TRBV6-3 TGTGCCAGCAGTCCCGAGGGGCCTAAAAACATTCAGTACTTC CASSPEGPKNIQYF
TRBJ1-1 TRBD1 . TRBV19 TGTGCCAGTAGATCAAACAGGGGAGGCACTGAAGCTTTCTTT CASRSNRGGTEAFF
TRBJ2-7 . many TRBV20-1 TGCAGTGCTAGAGACGAGGGGAACGAGCAGTACTTC CSARDEGNEQYF
TRBJ2-3 . few TRBV14 TGTGCCAGCAGCCAGTGGTCGCTGAGCACAGATACGCAGTATTTT CASSQWSLSTDTQYF
TRBJ2-7 . . TRBV19 TGTGCCAGTAGTCCCTCTAACAGGGCCCACTACGAGCAGTACTTC CASSPSNRAHYEQYF